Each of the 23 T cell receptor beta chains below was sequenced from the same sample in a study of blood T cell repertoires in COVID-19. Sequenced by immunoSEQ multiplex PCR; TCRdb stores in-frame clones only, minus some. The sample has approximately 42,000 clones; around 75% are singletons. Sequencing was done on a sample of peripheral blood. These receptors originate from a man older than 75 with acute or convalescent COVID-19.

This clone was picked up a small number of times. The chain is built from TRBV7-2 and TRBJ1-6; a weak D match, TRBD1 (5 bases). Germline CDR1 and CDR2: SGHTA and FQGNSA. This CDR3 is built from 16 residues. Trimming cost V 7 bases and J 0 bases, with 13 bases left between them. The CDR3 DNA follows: TGTGCCAGCACCGCAAGGAGGGGCTCCTATAATTCACCCCTCCACTTT. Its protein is CASTARRGSYNSPLHF.

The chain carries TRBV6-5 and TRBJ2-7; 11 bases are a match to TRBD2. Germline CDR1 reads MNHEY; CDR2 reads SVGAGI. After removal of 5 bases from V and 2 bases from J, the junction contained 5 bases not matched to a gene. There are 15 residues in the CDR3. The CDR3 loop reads CASSMLAGGTYEQYF. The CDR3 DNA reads TGTGCCAGCAGTATGCTAGCGGGAGGCACCTACGAGCAGTACTTC.

CDR3 nucleotide sequence: TGTGCCAGCAGCCTCATAGCCTCACCCTACGAGCAGTACTTC. The encoded protein is CASSLIASPYEQYF. The chain recombines TRBV7-9 with TRBJ2-7; D ambiguous. Germline V gene data show CDR1 as SEHNR and CDR2 as FQNEAQ (reference sequence). Trimming stripped 5 bases from V and 2 bases from J, with 13 bases between. The CDR3 consists of 14 residues.

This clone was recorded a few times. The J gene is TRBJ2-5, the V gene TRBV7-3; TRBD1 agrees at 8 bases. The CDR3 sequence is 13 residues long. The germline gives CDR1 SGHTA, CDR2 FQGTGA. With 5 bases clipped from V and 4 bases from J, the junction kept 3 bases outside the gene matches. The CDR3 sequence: CASSLTGVETQYF. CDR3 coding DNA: TGTGCCAGCAGCCTGACAGGGGTAGAGACCCAGTACTTC. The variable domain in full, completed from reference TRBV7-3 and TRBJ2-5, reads GAGVSQTPSNKVTEKGKYVELRCDPISGHTALYWYRQSLGQGPEFLIYFQGTGAADDSGLPNDRFFAVRPEGSVSTLKIQRTERGDSAVYLCASSLTGVETQYFGPGTRLLVL.

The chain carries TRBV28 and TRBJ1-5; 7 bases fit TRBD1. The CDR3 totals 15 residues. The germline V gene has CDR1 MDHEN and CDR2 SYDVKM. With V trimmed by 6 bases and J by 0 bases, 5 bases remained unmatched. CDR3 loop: CASRGQPYSNQPQHF. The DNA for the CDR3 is TGTGCCAGCAGGGGACAGCCTTATAGCAATCAGCCCCAGCATTTT. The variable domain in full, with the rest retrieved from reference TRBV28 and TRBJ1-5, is DVKVTQSSRYLVKRTGEKVFLECVQDMDHENMFWYRQDPGLGLRLIYFSYDVKMKEKGDIPEGYSVSREKKERFSLILESASTNQTSMYLCASRGQPYSNQPQHFGDGTRLSIL.

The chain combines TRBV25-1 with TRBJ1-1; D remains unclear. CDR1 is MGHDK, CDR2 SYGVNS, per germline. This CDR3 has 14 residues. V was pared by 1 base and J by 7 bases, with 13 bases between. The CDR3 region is CASSESGGLGEAFF. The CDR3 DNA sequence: TGTGCCAGCAGTGAATCAGGAGGTTTGGGTGAAGCTTTCTTT.

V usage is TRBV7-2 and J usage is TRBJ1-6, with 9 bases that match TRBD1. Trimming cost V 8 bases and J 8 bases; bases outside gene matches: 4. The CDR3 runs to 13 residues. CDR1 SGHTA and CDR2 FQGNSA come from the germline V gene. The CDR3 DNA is TGTGCCAGCGCGGGACAGGGATATTCACCCCTCCACTTT. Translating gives CASAGQGYSPLHF.

CDR3 protein: CASSVGTPNTEAFF. CDR3 in DNA: TGTGCCAGCAGCGTTGGGACTCCGAACACTGAAGCTTTCTTT. The rearrangement links TRBV9 to TRBJ1-1; TRBD1 might be the D (5 bases). Germline lookup yields CDR1 SGDLS and CDR2 YYNGEE. The V end was cut by 2 bases, the J end by 1 base, with 9 bases between. The CDR3 covers 14 residues.

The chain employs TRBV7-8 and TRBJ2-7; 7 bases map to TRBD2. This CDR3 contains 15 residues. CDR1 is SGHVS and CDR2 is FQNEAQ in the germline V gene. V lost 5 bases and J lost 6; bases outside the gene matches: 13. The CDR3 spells CASSPEGRGFGEQYF. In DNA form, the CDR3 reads TGTGCCAGCAGCCCCGAGGGGCGGGGGTTTGGCGAGCAGTACTTC. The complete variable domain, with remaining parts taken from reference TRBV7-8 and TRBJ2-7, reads GAGVSQSPRYKVAKRGQDVALRCDPISGHVSLFWYQQALGQGPEFLTYFQNEAQLDKSGLPSDRFFAERPEGSVSTLKIQRTQQEDSAVYLCASSPEGRGFGEQYFGPGTRLTVT.

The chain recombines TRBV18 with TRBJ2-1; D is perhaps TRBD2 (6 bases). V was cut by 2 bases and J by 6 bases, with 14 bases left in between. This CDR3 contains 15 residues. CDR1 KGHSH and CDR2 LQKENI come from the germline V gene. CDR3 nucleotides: TGTGCCAGCTCACCAAGGACTATTCGATTCAATGAGCAGTTCTTC. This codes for CASSPRTIRFNEQFF.

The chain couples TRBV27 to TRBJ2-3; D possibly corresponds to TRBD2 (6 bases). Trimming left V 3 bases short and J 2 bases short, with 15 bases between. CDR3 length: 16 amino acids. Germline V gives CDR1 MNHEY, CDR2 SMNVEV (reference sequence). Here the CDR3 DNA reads TGTGCCAGCAGTTTCACCCTTCTAGCGTCCACAGATACGCAGTATTTT. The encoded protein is CASSFTLLASTDTQYF.

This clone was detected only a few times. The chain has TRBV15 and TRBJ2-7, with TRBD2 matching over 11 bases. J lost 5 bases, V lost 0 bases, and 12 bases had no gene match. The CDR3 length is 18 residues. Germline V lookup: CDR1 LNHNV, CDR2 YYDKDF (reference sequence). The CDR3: CATSRDWGTSGRSNEQYF. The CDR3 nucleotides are TGTGCCACCAGCAGAGATTGGGGCACTAGCGGGAGATCGAACGAGCAGTACTTC.

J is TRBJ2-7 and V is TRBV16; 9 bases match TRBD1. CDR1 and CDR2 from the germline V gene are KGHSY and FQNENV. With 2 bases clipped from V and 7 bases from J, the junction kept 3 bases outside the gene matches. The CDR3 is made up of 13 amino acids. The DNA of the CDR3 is TGTGCCAGCAGCCAAAGGACAGGGGTTGAGCAGTACTTC. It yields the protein CASSQRTGVEQYF.

Written as DNA, the CDR3 is TGTGCCAGTAGCCATGGGTGGGGGGATGAGCAGTTCTTC. Protein sequence: CASSHGWGDEQFF. The rearrangement links TRBV19 to TRBJ2-1; perhaps TRBD2 as D (6 bases). The germline V and J ends were trimmed by 6 bases and 8 bases, with 14 bases remaining between them. Looked up from germline, CDR1 is LNHDA and CDR2 is SQIVND (reference sequence). CDR3 length: 13 amino acids.

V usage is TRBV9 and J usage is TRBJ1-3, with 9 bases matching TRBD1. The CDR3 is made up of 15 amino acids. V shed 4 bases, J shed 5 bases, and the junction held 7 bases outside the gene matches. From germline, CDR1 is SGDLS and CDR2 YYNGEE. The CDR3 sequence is CASSPQGQGRNTIYF. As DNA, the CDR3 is TGTGCCAGCAGCCCCCAGGGACAGGGTCGAAACACCATATATTTT.

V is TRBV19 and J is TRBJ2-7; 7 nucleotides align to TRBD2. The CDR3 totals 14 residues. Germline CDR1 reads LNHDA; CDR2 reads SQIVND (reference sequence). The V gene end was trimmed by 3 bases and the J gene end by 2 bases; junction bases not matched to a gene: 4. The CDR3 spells CASSIQGGPYEQYF. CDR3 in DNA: TGTGCCAGTAGTATCCAGGGAGGGCCCTACGAGCAGTACTTC. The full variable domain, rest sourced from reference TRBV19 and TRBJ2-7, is DGGITQSPKYLFRKEGQNVTLSCEQNLNHDAMYWYRQDPGQGLRLIYYSQIVNDFQKGDIAEGYSVSREKKESFPLTVTSAQKNPTAFYLCASSIQGGPYEQYFGPGTRLTVT.

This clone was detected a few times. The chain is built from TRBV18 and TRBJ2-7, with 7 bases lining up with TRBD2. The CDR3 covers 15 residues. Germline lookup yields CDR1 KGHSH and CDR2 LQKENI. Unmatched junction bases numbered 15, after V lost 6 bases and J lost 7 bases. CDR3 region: CASSPRDAGAGEQYF. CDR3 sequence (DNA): TGTGCCAGCTCTCCCAGGGACGCGGGAGCGGGTGAGCAGTACTTC.

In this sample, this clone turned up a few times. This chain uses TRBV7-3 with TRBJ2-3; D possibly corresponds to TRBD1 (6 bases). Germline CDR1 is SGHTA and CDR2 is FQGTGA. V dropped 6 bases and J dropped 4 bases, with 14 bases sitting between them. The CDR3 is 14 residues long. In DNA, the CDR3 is TGTGCCAGCAGTGGCAGAGGGGGATCAGATACGCAGTATTTT. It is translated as CASSGRGGSDTQYF. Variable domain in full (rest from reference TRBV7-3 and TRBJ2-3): GAGVSQTPSNKVTEKGKYVELRCDPISGHTALYWYRQSLGQGPEFLIYFQGTGAADDSGLPNDRFFAVRPEGSVSTLKIQRTERGDSAVYLCASSGRGGSDTQYFGPGTRLTVL.

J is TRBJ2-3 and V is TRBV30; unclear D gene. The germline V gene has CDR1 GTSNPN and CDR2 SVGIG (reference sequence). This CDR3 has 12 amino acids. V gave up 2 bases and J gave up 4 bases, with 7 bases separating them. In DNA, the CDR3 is TGTGCCTGGAGTAGAGGCGCAGATACGCAGTATTTT. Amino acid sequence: CAWSRGADTQYF.

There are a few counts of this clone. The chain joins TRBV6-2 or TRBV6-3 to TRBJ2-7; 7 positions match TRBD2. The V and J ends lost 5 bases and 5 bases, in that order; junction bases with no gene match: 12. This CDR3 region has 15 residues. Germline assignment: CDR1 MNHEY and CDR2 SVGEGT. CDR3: CASSPRSGRGDEQYF. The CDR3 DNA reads TGTGCCAGCAGTCCCAGGAGTGGGAGGGGCGACGAGCAGTACTTC.

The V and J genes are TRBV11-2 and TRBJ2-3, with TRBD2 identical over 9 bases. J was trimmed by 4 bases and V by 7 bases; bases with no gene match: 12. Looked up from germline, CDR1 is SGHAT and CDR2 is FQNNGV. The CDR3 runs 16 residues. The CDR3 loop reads CASTFAGGRASDTQYF. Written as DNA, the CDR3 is TGTGCCAGCACCTTTGCCGGCGGGAGGGCGTCAGATACGCAGTATTTT.

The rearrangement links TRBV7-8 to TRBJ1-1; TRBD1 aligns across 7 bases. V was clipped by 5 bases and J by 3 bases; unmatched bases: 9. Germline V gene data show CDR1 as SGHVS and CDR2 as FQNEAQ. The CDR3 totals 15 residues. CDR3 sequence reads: CASSTRQGKDTEAFF. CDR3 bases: TGTGCCAGCAGCACCAGACAGGGCAAGGACACTGAAGCTTTCTTT.

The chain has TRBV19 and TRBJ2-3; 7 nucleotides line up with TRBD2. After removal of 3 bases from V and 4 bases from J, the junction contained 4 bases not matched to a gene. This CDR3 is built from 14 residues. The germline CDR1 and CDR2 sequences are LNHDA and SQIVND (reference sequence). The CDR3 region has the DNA TGTGCCAGTAGTATCGGCGGGAGAGCAGATACGCAGTATTTT. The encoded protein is CASSIGGRADTQYF.